The rows below give T cell receptor beta chains drawn from one sample of a study of control samples from healthy donors and cancer patients. Method: immunoSEQ multiplex PCR; TCRdb's copy keeps in-frame clones and lacks some. The sample totals some 190,000 clones. Sample: blood. These receptors came from a woman in her twenties or thirties in good health. Both conserved end residues are part of each CDR3. D genes are given only for firm matches.

CDR3	DNA	V	J	D
CASSEMASLINEQFF	TGTGCCAGCAGTGAAATGGCTTCTTTGATCAATGAGCAGTTCTTC	TRBV25-1	TRBJ2-1	.
CASSIDGGGVLYNEQFF	TGTGCCAGTAGTATAGATGGGGGAGGGGTCCTCTACAATGAGCAGTTCTTC	TRBV19	TRBJ2-1	TRBD2
CASRSIPGGTDTQYF	TGTGCCAGTCGATCCATTCCAGGCGGCACAGATACGCAGTATTTT	TRBV19	TRBJ2-3	.
CASSLWGVDGYTF	TGTGCCAGCAGCTTGTGGGGAGTTGATGGCTACACCTTC	TRBV5-4	TRBJ1-2	.
CASSQTRRYPTSTDTQYF	TGTGCCAGCAGCCAGACCCGGCGGTACCCTACTAGCACAGATACGCAGTATTTT	TRBV27	TRBJ2-3	.
CSVVGRADSYNEQFF	TGCAGCGTTGTCGGAAGGGCCGACTCCTACAATGAGCAGTTCTTC	TRBV29-1	TRBJ2-1	.
CASSSVDRRRYTF	TGTGCCAGCAGTTCCGTAGACAGGCGGCGCTACACCTTC	TRBV6-5	TRBJ1-2	.
CATSPLTLVNEQFF	TGTGCCACCTCCCCGCTAACGTTGGTGAATGAGCAGTTCTTC	TRBV19	TRBJ2-1	.
CASNAGTYKAGTQYF	TGTGCCAGCAATGCCGGGACTTACAAAGCGGGGACCCAGTACTTC	TRBV6-5	TRBJ2-5	.
CSASPPGRGYGYTF	TGCAGTGCTAGTCCCCCCGGACGCGGCTATGGCTACACCTTC	TRBV20-1	TRBJ1-2	.
CASSQVPDSLYYEQYF	TGCGCCAGCAGCCAAGTCCCCGACAGCCTTTACTACGAGCAGTACTTC	TRBV4-1	TRBJ2-7	.
CASSIVSGNEQFF	TGTGCCAGTAGTATAGTTTCCGGAAATGAGCAGTTCTTC	TRBV19	TRBJ2-1	.
CASSLNRDTEAFF	TGTGCCAGCTCCCTCAACAGGGACACTGAAGCTTTCTTT	TRBV18	TRBJ1-1	.
CASSLEPGTANSPLHF	TGTGCCAGCAGCTTAGAGCCCGGGACGGCTAATTCACCCCTCCACTTT	TRBV7-2	TRBJ1-6	.
CASSQEQTDYEQYF	TGTGCCAGCAGCCAAGAACAGACAGACTACGAGCAGTACTTC	TRBV4-2	TRBJ2-7	.
CASKTGGEGNTIYF	TGTGCCAGCAAGACAGGGGGCGAGGGAAACACCATATATTTT	TRBV2	TRBJ1-3	TRBD1
CASSINPQGMRETQYF	TGTGCCAGCAGCATAAACCCACAGGGGATGAGAGAGACCCAGTACTTC	TRBV9	TRBJ2-5	TRBD1
CASSGLAIPSTDTQYF	TGTGCCAGCAGCGGACTGGCCATACCTAGCACAGATACGCAGTATTTT	TRBV9	TRBJ2-3	.
CASSATGAGDTQYF	TGTGCCAGCAGCGCCACAGGGGCGGGAGATACGCAGTATTTT	TRBV5-6	TRBJ2-3	TRBD1
CASSLLDRAHEQYF	TGTGCCAGCAGTCTATTGGACAGGGCGCACGAGCAGTACTTC	TRBV28	TRBJ2-7	TRBD1
CASSIGSSAGGQPQHF	TGTGCCAGTAGTATAGGGAGCTCGGCAGGCGGACAGCCCCAGCATTTT	TRBV19	TRBJ1-5	.
CATGQDEGPLHF	TGTGCCACCGGACAGGATGAGGGACCCCTCCACTTT	TRBV28	TRBJ1-6	TRBD1
CASRQLGGSEQFF	TGTGCCAGCAGGCAACTAGGAGGGAGTGAGCAGTTCTTC	TRBV9	TRBJ2-1	.